The next 27 T cell receptor beta chains were all read from a single sample in a study of molecular identifiers for immune sequencing clone quantification. TCRdb reanalysed the PCR reads using MiXCR and keeps one entry per CDR3 protein. The sample contains 80,000 to 100,000 distinct CDR3 sequences, more than 20% of which appear only once. Sequences were obtained from naive CD8+ T cells from blood, with Jurkat cell RNA spiked in. Stated subset: FACS-sorted CD8+CD4-CCR7+CD45RA+ naive T cells. These receptors were collected from a human donor in good health. Some libraries in this study had Jurkat cell RNA spiked in.

Many counts were recorded for this clonotype. V gene TRBV4-1 combines with J gene TRBJ2-5; D ambiguous. V lost 0 bases to trimming and J lost 5 bases, with 19 bases between them. CDR1 and CDR2 (germline): MGHRA, YSYEKL. There are 17 residues in the CDR3. CDR3 loop: CASSQDPQDNYVETQYF. DNA of the CDR3: TGCGCCAGCAGCCAAGATCCCCAGGATAACTACGTTGAGACCCAGTACTTC.

This clonotype occurred many times. The V and J genes are TRBV29-1 and TRBJ2-2; D uncertain. The CDR3 covers 11 residues. V was cut by 5 bases and J by 6 bases, with 7 bases left in between. The germline gives CDR1 SQVTM, CDR2 ANQGSEA. CDR3 sequence (DNA): TGCAGCGTTTCTATCTCCGGGGAGCTGTTTTTT. Protein sequence: CSVSISGELFF.

Ten or more counts support this clonotype. The chain has TRBV9 and TRBJ2-3, with 9 bases lining up with TRBD2. Germline V gives CDR1 SGDLS, CDR2 YYNGEE. This CDR3 is built from 17 residues. V shed 1 base, J shed 2 bases, and the junction held 8 bases outside the gene matches. In nucleotides, the CDR3 is TGTGCCAGCAGCGTAACGAGTATAGCGGGGGACACAGATACGCAGTATTTT. Amino acids: CASSVTSIAGDTDTQYF.

This clonotype was seen more than once but under ten times. This sequence joins TRBV6-4 and TRBJ2-1; no reliable D call. V was cut by 4 bases and J by 2 bases, with 12 bases left in between. This CDR3 has 15 residues. The germline V gene encodes CDR1 MRHNA and CDR2 SNTAGT. The CDR3: CASSAAATTYNEQFF. In DNA form, the CDR3 reads TGTGCCAGCAGTGCGGCGGCTACAACCTACAATGAGCAGTTCTTC.

The table lists this clonotype with many counts. V is TRBV5-6 and J is TRBJ1-1; tentatively, D is TRBD1 (6 bases). Deletions cut 4 bases from V and 8 bases from J, with 12 bases between. Germline assignment: CDR1 SGHDT and CDR2 YYEEEE. This CDR3 contains 12 residues. The CDR3 sequence is CASSPGGAEAFF. In nucleotides, the CDR3 is TGTGCCAGCAGCCCGGGGGGGGCAGAAGCTTTCTTT.

This chain joins TRBV29-1 and TRBJ2-5; a weak D match, TRBD2 (6 bases). There are 11 residues in the CDR3. Trimming took off 6 bases at V and 11 bases at J, with 16 bases between the two ends. The germline V gene encodes CDR1 SQVTM and CDR2 ANQGSEA. The CDR3 DNA sequence: TGCAGCGTAGCCGGGGGTTACGCGCAGTACTTC. Amino acids: CSVAGGYAQYF.

In this sample, this clonotype turned up many times. The J gene is TRBJ2-7, the V gene TRBV29-1, with TRBD1 as a possible D gene (6 bases). With 3 bases removed from V and 3 bases from J, the gap between germline ends came to 12 bases. Germline-derived CDR1 and CDR2 are SQVTM and ANQGSEA. The CDR3 covers 13 residues. The CDR3 protein is CSVEAVRGYEQYF. The CDR3 DNA is TGCAGCGTTGAGGCGGTCAGGGGCTACGAGCAGTACTTC.

This clonotype has a handful of counts. The J gene is TRBJ2-2, the V gene TRBV11-3; either TRBD1 or TRBD2 may fit D (5 bases each). CDR1 and CDR2 (germline): SGHNT, YENEEA. CDR3 length equals 14 residues. V shed 7 bases and J shed 6 bases, with 15 bases lying between them. CDR3 region: CASTSPEGPGELFF. As DNA, the CDR3 is TGTGCCAGCACCTCCCCTGAGGGGCCCGGGGAGCTGTTTTTT.

This clonotype was counted many times. The V gene is TRBV28, the J gene TRBJ2-7; 7 nucleotides match TRBD1. The CDR3 consists of 15 residues. Unmatched junction bases numbered 6, after V lost 4 bases and J lost 0 bases. The V gene's germline CDR1 is MDHEN and CDR2 SYDVKM. DNA for the CDR3: TGTGCCAGCAGTTACAGGGGAACCATCTCCTACGAGCAGTACTTC. This codes for CASSYRGTISYEQYF.

A few counts support this clonotype. A much larger clonotype is one base distant, so this may be a read error. The V gene is TRBV7-9, the J gene TRBJ2-7; D is perhaps TRBD1 or TRBD2 (5 bases each). Trimming removed 10 bases at V and 9 bases at J, with 22 bases between. This CDR3 contains 13 residues. Germline CDR1 SEHNR, CDR2 FQNEAQ (reference sequence). The CDR3 here is CATQTGAYGGQYF. The CDR3 DNA reads as TGTGCCACCCAGACCGGGGCCTACGGCGGGCAGTACTTC.

In its sample, this clonotype was seen many times. The chain uses TRBV7-2 and TRBJ1-1, with 8 nucleotides matching TRBD1. The CDR3 extends over 14 amino acids. Germline-derived CDR1 and CDR2 are SGHTA and FQGNSA. V trimming: 2 bases; J trimming: 3 bases; junction bases outside the gene matches: 2. The chain's CDR3 is CASSLSGGYTEAFF. The CDR3 nucleotides are TGTGCCAGCAGCTTATCAGGGGGCTACACTGAAGCTTTCTTT.

With regard to this clonotype: At one end the junction does not follow the germline gene, possibly because of a read error. The chain couples TRBV30 to TRBJ2-1; D remains ambiguous. CDR1 and CDR2 from the germline V gene are GTSNPN and SVGIG (reference sequence). The CDR3 has 12 residues. CDR3 protein: CAWSVSSGERFF. The CDR3 coding sequence is TGTGCCTGGAGTGTGTCGTCCGGTGAGCGGTTCTTC.

This clonotype was counted a few times. The chain employs TRBV4-3 and TRBJ1-5; tentative D call: TRBD1 (6 bases). Deletions cut 3 bases from V and 2 bases from J, with 11 bases between. CDR1 and CDR2 (germline): LGHNA, YSLEER. This CDR3 contains 15 residues. The CDR3 region has the DNA TGCGCCAGCAGCCAGGGGGCCATGGGCAATCAGCCCCAGCATTTT. It specifies CASSQGAMGNQPQHF.

This sequence joins TRBV7-3 and TRBJ2-1, with D possibly being TRBD1 or TRBD2 (5 bases each). Germline lookup yields CDR1 SGHTA and CDR2 FQGTGA. This CDR3 comprises 15 residues. Trimming cost V 3 bases and J 2 bases, with 11 bases left between them. The CDR3 protein is CASSFRDGPYNEQFF. CDR3 coding DNA: TGTGCCAGCAGCTTTAGGGACGGGCCCTACAATGAGCAGTTCTTC. Looking up the rest from reference TRBV7-3 and TRBJ2-1 gives the full variable domain: GAGVSQTPSNKVTEKGKYVELRCDPISGHTALYWYRQSLGQGPEFLIYFQGTGAADDSGLPNDRFFAVRPEGSVSTLKIQRTERGDSAVYLCASSFRDGPYNEQFFGPGTRLTVL.

This clonotype was seen a handful of times. The CDR3 protein is CASSYSAQRAGNEKLFF. CDR3 nucleotide sequence: TGTGCCAGCAGTTACTCGGCACAGAGGGCCGGCAATGAAAAACTGTTTTTT. The chain combines TRBV6-5 with TRBJ1-4; D ambiguous. CDR3 length equals 17 residues. Trimming left V 0 bases short and J 5 bases short, with 16 bases between. Germline CDR1 MNHEY, CDR2 SVGAGI.

For this clonotype: A read error is likely, as this CDR3 ends without the conserved phenylalanine or tryptophan. The chain combines TRBV10-3 with TRBJ2-7; 10 bases map to TRBD2. V dropped 10 bases and J dropped 7; count of bases not matched to a gene: 10. CDR3 length equals 13 residues. Per germline, CDR1 ENHRY and CDR2 SYGVKD. Here the CDR3 reads CASQREGLWEQYL. CDR3 in DNA: TGTGCCAGCCAGCGGGAGGGCCTATGGGAGCAGTACCTC.

This clonotype was detected ten times or more. The V call is TRBV29-1, the J call TRBJ1-1; D ambiguous. There are 11 residues in the CDR3. The germline V gene encodes CDR1 SQVTM and CDR2 ANQGSEA. V shed 5 bases and J shed 6 bases, with 10 bases lying between them. CDR3 in DNA: TGCAGCGTTACCTGGGGTGCTGAAGCTTTCTTT. This sequence encodes CSVTWGAEAFF.

This clonotype has at least ten counts. The chain's CDR3 is CASTFRGTVVYGYTF. CDR3 nucleotide sequence: TGTGCCAGCACCTTTAGAGGGACAGTGGTCTATGGCTACACCTTC. The chain links TRBV28 to TRBJ1-2; the match to TRBD1 covers 7 bases. The CDR3 totals 15 residues. V lost 7 bases and J lost 4; bases outside the gene matches: 12. The germline V gene has CDR1 MDHEN and CDR2 SYDVKM.

This clonotype occurred many times. The chain recombines TRBV7-9 with TRBJ1-1; 10 nucleotides agree with TRBD1. The germline V gene has CDR1 SEHNR and CDR2 FQNEAQ (reference sequence). The CDR3 is 16 residues long. The ends lost 6 bases at V and 0 bases at J; junction bases unmatched: 7. The CDR3 region has the DNA TGTGCCAGCAGTCGGGACAGGGGTATAATGAACACTGAAGCTTTCTTT. Its translation is CASSRDRGIMNTEAFF.

This clonotype was counted between two and nine times. No conserved phenylalanine or tryptophan ends this CDR3, so it is likely a read error. CDR3 amino acids: CSVQRTGSPEAFS. CDR3 in DNA: TGCAGCGTTCAGAGGACAGGGTCCCCGGAAGCTTTCTCT. The chain is built from TRBV29-1 and TRBJ1-1; TRBD1 matches 8 bases. V shed 5 bases and J 8 bases; nucleotides not matched to a gene: 10. CDR1 SQVTM and CDR2 ANQGSEA come from the germline V gene. The CDR3 sequence is 13 residues long.

This chain joins TRBV6-1 and TRBJ2-7; 7 nucleotides match TRBD1. This CDR3 region has 17 residues. Germline loops: CDR1 MNHNS, CDR2 SASEGT. J was trimmed by 0 bases and V by 1 base; bases with no gene match: 9. Here the CDR3 DNA reads TGTGCCAGCAGTGAAGTAGGGGGCGACAAAAGCTCCTACGAGCAGTACTTC. Translating gives CASSEVGGDKSSYEQYF.

This clonotype appeared a few times. As DNA, the CDR3 is TGTGCCAGCAGACCGGGACAGGGCTTACACGGGGAGCTGTTTTTT. Its translation: CASRPGQGLHGELFF. This chain links TRBV12-3 or TRBV12-4 with TRBJ2-2, with 9 positions matching TRBD1. The CDR3 runs 15 residues. Germline trimming cut 6 bases from V and 7 bases from J; bases unmatched to any gene: 9.

For this clonotype: A much larger clone sits a single nucleotide away, making a read error possible. This rearrangement joins TRBV12-5 to TRBJ2-7; a weak D match, TRBD1 (6 bases). Per germline, CDR1 LGHNT and CDR2 FRNRAP. This CDR3 is 13 amino acids long. DNA of the CDR3: TGTGCTAGTGGTCTCGGACAGAGCTACGGGCAGTACTTC. Its protein product is CASGLGQSYGQYF.

This clonotype was counted many times. The rearrangement joins TRBV3-1 to TRBJ2-5; 10 bases align to TRBD2. This CDR3 comprises 17 residues. The junction had 7 bases not matched to a gene; V was cut back by 3 bases and J by 0 bases. Per the germline V gene, CDR1 is LGHDT and CDR2 is YNNKEL (reference sequence). The CDR3 DNA reads as TGTGCCAGCAGCCATGCTAGGGGACTAGCGCACCAAGAGACCCAGTACTTC. This encodes CASSHARGLAHQETQYF.

This chain uses TRBV4-1 with TRBJ2-7, with 11 bases matching TRBD1. This CDR3 spans 16 amino acids. The V and J ends lost 4 bases and 2 bases, in that order; junction bases with no gene match: 7. From germline, CDR1 is MGHRA and CDR2 YSYEKL. CDR3 in amino acids: CASSPVGTGGPYEQYF. DNA for the CDR3: TGCGCCAGCAGCCCGGTCGGGACAGGGGGGCCCTACGAGCAGTACTTC.

In its sample, this clonotype was seen a few times. J is TRBJ2-1 and V is TRBV14, with 7 nucleotides matching TRBD2. The junction had 5 bases not matched to a gene; V was cut back by 0 bases and J by 0 bases. Germline lookup yields CDR1 SGHDN and CDR2 FVKESK. This CDR3 region has 17 residues. CDR3 nucleotide sequence: TGTGCCAGCAGCCAAGAATCCGGCGGGAGCTCCTACAATGAGCAGTTCTTC. Translating gives CASSQESGGSSYNEQFF.

This clonotype was picked up many times. In DNA, the CDR3 is TGCAGTGGTCGGGCTGAAGCTTTCTTT. Residues: CSGRAEAFF. The J gene is TRBJ1-1, the V gene TRBV20-1; D gene ambiguous. Deletions cut 7 bases from V and 6 bases from J, with 6 bases between. The germline V gene has CDR1 DFQATT and CDR2 SNEGSKA (reference sequence). This CDR3 region has 9 residues.